The T cell receptor (beta chain) described here comes from a study of cytomegalovirus exposure and HLA in healthy donors. General study points: Later, an analysis showed that TCR beta chains associated with HLA were more clonally expanded than others that were equally common. 164 TCR beta chains were listed as cytomegalovirus-associated. Sequencing likely caused a cluster of highly shared sequence variants. A later examination showed that TCR association rates differed by HLA locus, with DRB1 most and HLA-C fewest.

Turning to this clone: Its antigen is still unknown.

V gave up 5 bases and J gave up 0 bases, with 7 bases separating them. This CDR3 has 13 residues. CDR1 is MNHEY and CDR2 is SMNVEV in the germline V gene (reference sequence). The primer mix had 60 Vbeta and 13 Jbeta primers. The method was immunoSEQ multiplex PCR; TCRdb's version includes in-frame clones alone and lacks a portion of them. In the table there are about 140,000 clones, roughly 70% of which are singletons. The chain recombines TRBV27 with TRBJ2-5; no clear D gene. Input material: PBMCs. The TCR sequence derives from a woman aged 55-70 years in good health and CMV-seropositive. The CDR3 bases are TGTGCCAGCAGTCTACAGTACCAAGAGACCCAGTACTTC. Translation gives CASSLQYQETQYF.